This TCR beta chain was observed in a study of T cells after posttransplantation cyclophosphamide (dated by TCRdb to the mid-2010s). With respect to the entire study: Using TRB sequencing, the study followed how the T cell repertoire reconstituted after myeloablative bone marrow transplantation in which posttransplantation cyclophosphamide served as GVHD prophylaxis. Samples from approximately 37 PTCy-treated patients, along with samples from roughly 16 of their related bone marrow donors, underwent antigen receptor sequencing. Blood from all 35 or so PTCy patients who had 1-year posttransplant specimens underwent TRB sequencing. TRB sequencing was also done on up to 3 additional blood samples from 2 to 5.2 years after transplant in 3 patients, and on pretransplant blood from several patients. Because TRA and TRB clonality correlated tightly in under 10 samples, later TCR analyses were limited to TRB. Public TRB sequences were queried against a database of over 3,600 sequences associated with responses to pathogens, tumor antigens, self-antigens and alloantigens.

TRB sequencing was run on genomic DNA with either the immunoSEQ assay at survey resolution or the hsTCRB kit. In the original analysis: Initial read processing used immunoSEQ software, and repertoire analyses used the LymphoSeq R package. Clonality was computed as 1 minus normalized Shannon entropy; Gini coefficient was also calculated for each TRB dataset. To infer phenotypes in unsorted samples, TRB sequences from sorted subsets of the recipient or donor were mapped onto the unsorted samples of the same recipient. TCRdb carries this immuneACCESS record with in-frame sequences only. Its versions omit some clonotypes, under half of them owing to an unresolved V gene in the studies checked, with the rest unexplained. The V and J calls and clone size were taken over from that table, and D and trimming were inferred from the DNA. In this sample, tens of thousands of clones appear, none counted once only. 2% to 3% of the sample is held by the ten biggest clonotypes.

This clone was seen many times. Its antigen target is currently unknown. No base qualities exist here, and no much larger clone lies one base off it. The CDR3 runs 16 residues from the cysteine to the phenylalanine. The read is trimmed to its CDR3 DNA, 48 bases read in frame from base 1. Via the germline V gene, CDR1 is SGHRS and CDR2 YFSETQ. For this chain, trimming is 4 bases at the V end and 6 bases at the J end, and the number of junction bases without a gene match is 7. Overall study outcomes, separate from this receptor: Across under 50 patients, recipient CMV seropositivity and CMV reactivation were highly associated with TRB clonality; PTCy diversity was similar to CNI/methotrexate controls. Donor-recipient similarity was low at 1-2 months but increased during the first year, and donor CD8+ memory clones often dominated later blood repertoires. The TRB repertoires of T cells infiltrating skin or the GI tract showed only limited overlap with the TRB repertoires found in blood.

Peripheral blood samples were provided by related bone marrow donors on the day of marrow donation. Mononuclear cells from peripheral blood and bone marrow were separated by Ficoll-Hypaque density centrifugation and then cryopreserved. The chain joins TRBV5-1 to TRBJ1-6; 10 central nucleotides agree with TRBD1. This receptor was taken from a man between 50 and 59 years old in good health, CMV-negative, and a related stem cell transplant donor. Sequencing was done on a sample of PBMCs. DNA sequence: TGCGCCAGCAGCCTTTGGGACAGGGGTACTAATTCACCCCTCCACTTT. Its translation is CASSLWDRGTNSPLHF.